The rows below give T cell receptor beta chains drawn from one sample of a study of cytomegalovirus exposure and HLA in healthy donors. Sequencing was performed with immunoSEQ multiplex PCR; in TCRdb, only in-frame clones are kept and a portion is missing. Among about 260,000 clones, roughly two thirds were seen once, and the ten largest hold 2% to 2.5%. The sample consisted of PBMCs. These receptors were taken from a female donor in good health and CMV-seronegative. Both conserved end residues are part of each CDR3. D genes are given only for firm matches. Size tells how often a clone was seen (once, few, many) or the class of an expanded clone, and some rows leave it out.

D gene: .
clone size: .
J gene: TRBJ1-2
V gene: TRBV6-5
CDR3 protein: CASSLAVTSGYTF
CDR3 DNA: TGTGCCAGCAGTTTAGCCGTCACAAGTGGCTACACCTTC

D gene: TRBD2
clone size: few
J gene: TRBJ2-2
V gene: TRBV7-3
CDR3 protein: CASSPGGRNTGELFF
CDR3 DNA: TGTGCCAGCAGCCCGGGGGGGCGCAACACCGGGGAGCTGTTTTTT

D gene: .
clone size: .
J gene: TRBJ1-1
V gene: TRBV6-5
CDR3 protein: CASINPQGTEAFF
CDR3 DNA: TGTGCCAGCATCAACCCCCAGGGGACTGAAGCTTTCTTT

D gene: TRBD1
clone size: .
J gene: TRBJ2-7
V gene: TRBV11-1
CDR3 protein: CASSPYLGQGRQPSYEQYF
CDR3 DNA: TGTGCCAGCAGCCCATACCTTGGACAGGGGAGACAACCTTCCTACGAGCAGTACTTC

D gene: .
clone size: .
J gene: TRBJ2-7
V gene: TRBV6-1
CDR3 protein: CASSEHGGQSSYEQYF
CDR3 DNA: TGTGCCAGCAGTGAACATGGTGGACAGAGCTCCTACGAGCAGTACTTC

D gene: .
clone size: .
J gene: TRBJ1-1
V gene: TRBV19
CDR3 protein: CASRRDSGAFF
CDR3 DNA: TGTGCCAGTCGCCGGGACTCTGGAGCTTTCTTT

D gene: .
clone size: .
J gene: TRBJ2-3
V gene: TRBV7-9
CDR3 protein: CASSPLTTSTDTQYF
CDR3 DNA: TGTGCCAGCAGCCCTCTAACCACTAGCACAGATACGCAGTATTTT

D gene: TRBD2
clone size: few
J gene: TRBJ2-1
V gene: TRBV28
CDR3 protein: CASSLAKGLAAYNEQFF
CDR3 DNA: TGTGCCAGCAGTTTAGCCAAGGGACTAGCTGCCTACAATGAGCAGTTCTTC

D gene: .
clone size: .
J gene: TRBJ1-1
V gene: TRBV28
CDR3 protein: CASSLRVGLTVRAFF
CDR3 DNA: TGTGCCAGCAGTTTACGTGTGGGGCTAACGGTTAGGGCTTTCTTT

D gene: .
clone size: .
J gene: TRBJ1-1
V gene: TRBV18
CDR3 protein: CASSPQPNTEAFF
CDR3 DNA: TGTGCCAGCTCACCACAGCCGAACACTGAAGCTTTCTTT

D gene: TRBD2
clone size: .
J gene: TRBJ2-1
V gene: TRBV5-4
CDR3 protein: CASSLASGSMGEFF
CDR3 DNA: TGTGCCAGCAGCTTGGCTAGCGGGAGTATGGGTGAGTTCTTC

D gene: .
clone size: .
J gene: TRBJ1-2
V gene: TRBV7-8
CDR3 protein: CASSLAGGSYGYTF
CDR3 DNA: TGTGCCAGCAGCTTAGCCGGGGGATCCTATGGCTACACCTTC

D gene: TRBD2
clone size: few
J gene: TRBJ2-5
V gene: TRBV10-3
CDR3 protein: CAISEGGLVGTQYF
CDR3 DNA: TGTGCCATCAGTGAGGGGGGACTAGTTGGGACCCAGTACTTC

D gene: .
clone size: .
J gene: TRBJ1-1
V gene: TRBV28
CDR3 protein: CASSLPYGSVGAFF
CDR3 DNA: TGTGCCAGCAGTTTGCCTTACGGGAGTGTGGGAGCTTTCTTT

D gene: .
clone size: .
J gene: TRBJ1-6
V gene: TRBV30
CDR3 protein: CAWSALTGLNSPLHF
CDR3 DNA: TGTGCCTGGAGTGCCTTGACAGGACTTAATTCCCCCCTCCACTTT

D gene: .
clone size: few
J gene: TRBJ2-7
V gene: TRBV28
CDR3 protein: CATAGIPTYEQYF
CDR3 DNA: TGTGCCACCGCCGGGATACCTACCTACGAGCAGTACTTC

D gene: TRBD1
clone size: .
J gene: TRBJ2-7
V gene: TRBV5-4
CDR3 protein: CASSWSRTGGSSEQYF
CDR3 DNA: TGTGCCAGCAGCTGGTCTCGGACAGGGGGCTCTTCCGAGCAGTACTTC

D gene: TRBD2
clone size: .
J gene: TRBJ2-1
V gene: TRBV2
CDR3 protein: CASGGVLAGERYEQFF
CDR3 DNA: TGTGCCAGCGGAGGCGTACTAGCGGGAGAGAGGTATGAGCAGTTCTTC

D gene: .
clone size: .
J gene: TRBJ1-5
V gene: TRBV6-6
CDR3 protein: CASSPRDSNQPQHF
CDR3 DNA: TGTGCCAGCAGCCCCAGGGATAGCAATCAGCCCCAGCATTTT

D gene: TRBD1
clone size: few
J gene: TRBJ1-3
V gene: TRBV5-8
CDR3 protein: CASSLPGQSSGNTIYF
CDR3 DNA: TGTGCCAGCAGCTTACCGGGACAGAGCTCTGGAAACACCATATATTTT

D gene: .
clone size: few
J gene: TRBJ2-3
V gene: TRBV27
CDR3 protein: CASSLSKGSADTQYF
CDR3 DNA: TGTGCCAGCAGTTTATCGAAGGGTAGCGCGGATACGCAGTATTTT

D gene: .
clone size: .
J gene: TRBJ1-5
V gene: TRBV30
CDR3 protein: CAWSGPAGNQPQHF
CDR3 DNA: TGTGCCTGGAGTGGGCCAGCGGGAAATCAGCCCCAGCATTTT

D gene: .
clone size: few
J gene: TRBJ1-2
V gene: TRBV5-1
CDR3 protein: CASSPDPGSGGYTF
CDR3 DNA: TGCGCCAGCAGCCCGGACCCAGGGTCTGGTGGCTACACCTTC

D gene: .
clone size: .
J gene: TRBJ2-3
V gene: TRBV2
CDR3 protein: CASRPQGAGYGTDTQYF
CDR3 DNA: TGTGCCAGCAGACCCCAGGGCGCGGGGTACGGCACAGATACGCAGTATTTT

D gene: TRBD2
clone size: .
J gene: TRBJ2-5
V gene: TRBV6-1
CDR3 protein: CASSTQRETGETQYF
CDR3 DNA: TGTGCCAGCAGCACCCAGCGGGAGACCGGAGAGACCCAGTACTTC

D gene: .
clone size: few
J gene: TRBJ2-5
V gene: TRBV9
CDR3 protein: CASSVGVAEETQYF
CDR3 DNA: TGTGCCAGCAGCGTAGGAGTCGCGGAAGAGACCCAGTACTTC

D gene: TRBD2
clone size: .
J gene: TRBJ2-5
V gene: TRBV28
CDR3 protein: CASRSQGLAGRAETQYF
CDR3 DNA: TGTGCCAGCAGATCCCAAGGACTAGCGGGAAGGGCGGAGACCCAGTACTTC

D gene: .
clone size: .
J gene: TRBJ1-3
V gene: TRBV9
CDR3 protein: CASSVWESGNTIYF
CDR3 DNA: TGTGCCAGCAGCGTTTGGGAGAGTGGAAACACCATATATTTT

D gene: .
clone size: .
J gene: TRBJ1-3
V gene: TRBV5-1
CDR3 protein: CASSGPAGTTGNTIYF
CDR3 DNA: TGCGCCAGCAGCGGTCCGGCCGGTACTACCGGAAACACCATATATTTT

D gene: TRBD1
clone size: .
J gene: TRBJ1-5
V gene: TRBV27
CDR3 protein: CASSTDRNQPQHF
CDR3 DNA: TGTGCCAGCAGCACGGACAGGAATCAGCCCCAGCATTTT

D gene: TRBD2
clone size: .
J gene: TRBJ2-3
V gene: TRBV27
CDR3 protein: CASRGGRRTDTQYF
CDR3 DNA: TGTGCCAGCAGGGGGGGGAGGCGCACAGATACGCAGTATTTT